The clone carrying this TCR beta chain was seen a few times. Its target is unknown. This sample was taken from a study of regulatory T cells in long-lasting Graves disease. The sample's time point: newly diagnosed GD, antithyroid drugs for less than 3 months. The TCR library was made from RNA extracted from PBMCs. Construction of the TCR beta libraries employed iRepertoire HTBI primers in conjunction with Arm-PCR of CDR3 regions. MiXCR, run by TCRdb on the multiplex PCR reads, gives a single entry per CDR3 protein. The sample yields roughly 400,000 distinct CDR3 sequences, around 15% seen once. Study-level points and caveats: Patients with persistent disease showed a bias toward TRBV28, TRBJ1-2 and TRBJ2-5.

After removal of 4 bases from V and 4 bases from J, the junction contained 6 bases not matched to a gene. The CDR3 has 16 amino acids. From germline, CDR1 is SGHRS and CDR2 YFSETQ. The data also belong to a second study, concerning T cells in Graves' hyperthyroidism and ophthalmopathy.

This TCR was sampled from a woman aged 18-29 years with Graves disease. The source was peripheral blood mononuclear cells (PBMCs), collected at new diagnosis, from a patient treated with antithyroid drugs. The chain employs TRBV5-1 and TRBJ2-3; 13 nucleotides line up with TRBD2. The CDR3 nucleotides read TGCGCCAGCAGCCCCGGACTAGCGGGAGTATCAGATACGCAGTATTTT. Amino acids: CASSPGLAGVSDTQYF.